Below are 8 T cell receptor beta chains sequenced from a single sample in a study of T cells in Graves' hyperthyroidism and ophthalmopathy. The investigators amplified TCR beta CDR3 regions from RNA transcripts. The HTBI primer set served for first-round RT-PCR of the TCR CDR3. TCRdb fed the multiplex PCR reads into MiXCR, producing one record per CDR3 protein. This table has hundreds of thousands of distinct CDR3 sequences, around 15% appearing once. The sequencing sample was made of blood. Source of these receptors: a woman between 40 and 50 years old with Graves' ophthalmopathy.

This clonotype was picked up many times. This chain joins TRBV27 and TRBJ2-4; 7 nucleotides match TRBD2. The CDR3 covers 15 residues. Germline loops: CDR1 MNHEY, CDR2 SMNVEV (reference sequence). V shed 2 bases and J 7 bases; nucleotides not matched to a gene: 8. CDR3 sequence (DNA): TGTGCCAGCAGTTTACGTGGGGGGGTGGGCAACATTCAGTACTTC. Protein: CASSLRGGVGNIQYF.

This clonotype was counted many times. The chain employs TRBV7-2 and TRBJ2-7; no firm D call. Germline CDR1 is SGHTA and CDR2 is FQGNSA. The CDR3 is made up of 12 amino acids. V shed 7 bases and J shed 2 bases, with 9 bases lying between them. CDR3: CASTKQPYEQYF. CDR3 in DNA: TGTGCCAGCACCAAGCAGCCCTACGAGCAGTACTTC.

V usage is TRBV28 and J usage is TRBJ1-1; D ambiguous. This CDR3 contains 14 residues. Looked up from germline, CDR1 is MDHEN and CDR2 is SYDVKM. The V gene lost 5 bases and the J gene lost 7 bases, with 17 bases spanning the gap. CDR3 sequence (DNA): TGTGCCAGCAGTCCCGCGGCCCCCGCAGGTGAAGCTTTCTTT. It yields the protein CASSPAAPAGEAFF. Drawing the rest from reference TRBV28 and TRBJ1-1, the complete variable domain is DVKVTQSSRYLVKRTGEKVFLECVQDMDHENMFWYRQDPGLGLRLIYFSYDVKMKEKGDIPEGYSVSREKKERFSLILESASTNQTSMYLCASSPAAPAGEAFFGQGTRLTVV.

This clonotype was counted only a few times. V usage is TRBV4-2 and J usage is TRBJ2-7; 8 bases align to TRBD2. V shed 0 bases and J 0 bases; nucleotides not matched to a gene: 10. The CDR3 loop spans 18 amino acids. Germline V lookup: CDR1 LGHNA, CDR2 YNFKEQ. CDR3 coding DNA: TGTGCCAGCAGCCAAGAGACGGCGCCAGCGGGAGCCTCCTACGAGCAGTACTTC. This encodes CASSQETAPAGASYEQYF.

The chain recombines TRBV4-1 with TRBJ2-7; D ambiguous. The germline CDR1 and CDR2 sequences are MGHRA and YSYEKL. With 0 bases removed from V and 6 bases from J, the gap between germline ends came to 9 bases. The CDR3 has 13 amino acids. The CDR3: CASSQDNGFEQYF. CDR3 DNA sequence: TGCGCCAGCAGCCAAGATAACGGATTCGAGCAGTACTTC.

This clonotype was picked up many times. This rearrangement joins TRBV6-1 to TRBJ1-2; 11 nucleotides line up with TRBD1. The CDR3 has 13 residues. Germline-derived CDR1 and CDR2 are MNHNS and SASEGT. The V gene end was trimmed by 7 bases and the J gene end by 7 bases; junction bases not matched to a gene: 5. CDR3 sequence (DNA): TGTGCCAGCAACTCCGGGACAGGGGGTGGCTACACCTTC. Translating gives CASNSGTGGGYTF.

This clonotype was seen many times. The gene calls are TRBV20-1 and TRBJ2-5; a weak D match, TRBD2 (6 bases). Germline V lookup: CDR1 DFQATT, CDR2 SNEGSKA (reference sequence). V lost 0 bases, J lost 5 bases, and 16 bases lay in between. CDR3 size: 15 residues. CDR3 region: CSARDRSGGAETQYF. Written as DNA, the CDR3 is TGCAGTGCTAGAGATCGGAGCGGAGGGGCGGAGACCCAGTACTTC.

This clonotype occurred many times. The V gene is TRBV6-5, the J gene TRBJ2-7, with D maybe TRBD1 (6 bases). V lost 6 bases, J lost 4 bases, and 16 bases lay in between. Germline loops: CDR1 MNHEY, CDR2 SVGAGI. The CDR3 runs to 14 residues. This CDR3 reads CASSRQETGYEQYF. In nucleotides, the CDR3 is TGTGCCAGCAGCCGACAGGAAACGGGTTACGAGCAGTACTTC.